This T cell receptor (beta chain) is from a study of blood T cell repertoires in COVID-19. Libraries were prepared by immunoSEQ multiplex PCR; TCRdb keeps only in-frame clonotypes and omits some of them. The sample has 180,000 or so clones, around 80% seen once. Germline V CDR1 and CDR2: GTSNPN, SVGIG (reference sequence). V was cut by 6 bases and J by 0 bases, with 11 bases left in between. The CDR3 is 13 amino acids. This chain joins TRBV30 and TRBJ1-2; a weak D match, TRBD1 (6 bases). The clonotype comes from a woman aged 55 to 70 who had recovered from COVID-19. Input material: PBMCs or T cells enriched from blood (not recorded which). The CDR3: CACRDTANYGYTF. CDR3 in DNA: TGTGCCTGTCGGGACACTGCTAACTATGGCTACACCTTC.